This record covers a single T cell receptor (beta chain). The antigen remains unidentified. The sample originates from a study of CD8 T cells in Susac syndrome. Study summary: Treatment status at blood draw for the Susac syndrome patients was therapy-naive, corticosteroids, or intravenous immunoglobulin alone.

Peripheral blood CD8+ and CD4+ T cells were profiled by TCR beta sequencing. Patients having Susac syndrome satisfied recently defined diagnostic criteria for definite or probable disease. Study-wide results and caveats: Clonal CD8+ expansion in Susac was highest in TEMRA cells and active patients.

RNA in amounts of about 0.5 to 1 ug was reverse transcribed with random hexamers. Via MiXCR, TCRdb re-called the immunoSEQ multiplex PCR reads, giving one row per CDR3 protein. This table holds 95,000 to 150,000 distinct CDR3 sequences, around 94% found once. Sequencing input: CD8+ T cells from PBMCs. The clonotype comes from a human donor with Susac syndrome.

As DNA, the CDR3 is TGTGCCAGTAGCCTGACAGGGGGCTACGAGCAGTACTTC. Translating it yields CASSLTGGYEQYF. The rearrangement uses TRBV19 and TRBJ2-7; 9 bases agree with TRBD1. Germline V CDR1 and CDR2: LNHDA, SQIVND (reference sequence). CDR3 length equals 13 residues. Trimming removed 6 bases from V and 3 bases from J; junction bases left unmatched: 3.